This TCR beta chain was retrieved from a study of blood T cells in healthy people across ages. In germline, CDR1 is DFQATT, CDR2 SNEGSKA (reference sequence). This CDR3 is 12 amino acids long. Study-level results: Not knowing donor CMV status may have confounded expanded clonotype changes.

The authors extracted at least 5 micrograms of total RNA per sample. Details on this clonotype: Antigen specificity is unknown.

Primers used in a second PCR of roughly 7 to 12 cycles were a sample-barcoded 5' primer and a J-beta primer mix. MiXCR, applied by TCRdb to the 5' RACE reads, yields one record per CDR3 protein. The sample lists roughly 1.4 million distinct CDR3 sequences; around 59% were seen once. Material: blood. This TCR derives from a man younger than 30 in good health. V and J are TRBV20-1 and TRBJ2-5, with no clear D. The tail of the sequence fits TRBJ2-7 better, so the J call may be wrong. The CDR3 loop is CSARILGYEQYF. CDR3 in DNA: TGCAGTGCGAGGATCCTCGGATACGAGCAGTACTTC.